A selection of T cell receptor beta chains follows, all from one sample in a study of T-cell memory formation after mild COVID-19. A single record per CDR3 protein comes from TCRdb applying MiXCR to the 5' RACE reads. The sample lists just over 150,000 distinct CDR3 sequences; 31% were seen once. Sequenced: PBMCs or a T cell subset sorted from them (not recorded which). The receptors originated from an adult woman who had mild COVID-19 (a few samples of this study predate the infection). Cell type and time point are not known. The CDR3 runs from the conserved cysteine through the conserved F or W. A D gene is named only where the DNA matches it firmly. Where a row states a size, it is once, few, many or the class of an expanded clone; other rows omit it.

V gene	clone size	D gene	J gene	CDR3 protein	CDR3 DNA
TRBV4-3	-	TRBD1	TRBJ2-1	CASSPTGVSYNEQFF	TGCGCCAGCAGCCCAACAGGGGTCTCCTACAATGAGCAGTTCTTC
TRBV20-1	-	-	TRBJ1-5	CSASATGSNQPQHF	TGCAGTGCTAGTGCAACAGGTTCCAATCAGCCCCAGCATTTT
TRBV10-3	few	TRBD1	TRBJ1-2	CAIRTGGMDYGYTF	TGTGCCATCAGAACAGGGGGCATGGACTATGGCTACACCTTC
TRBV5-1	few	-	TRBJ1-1	CASSSDTVNTEAFF	TGCGCCAGCAGCTCTGATACGGTGAACACTGAAGCTTTCTTT
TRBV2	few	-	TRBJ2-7	CASSEARSGYEQYF	TGTGCCAGCAGTGAAGCGCGGTCGGGGTACGAGCAGTACTTC
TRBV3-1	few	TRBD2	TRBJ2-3	CASSPPLAGVADTQYF	TGTGCCAGCAGCCCCCCCCTAGCGGGAGTTGCAGATACGCAGTATTTT
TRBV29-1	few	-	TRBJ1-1	CSHDWGLNTEAFF	TGCAGCCACGATTGGGGATTGAACACTGAAGCTTTCTTT
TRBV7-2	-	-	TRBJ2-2	CASSLRGMGTGELFF	TGTGCCAGCAGCTTAAGGGGCATGGGGACCGGGGAGCTGTTTTTT
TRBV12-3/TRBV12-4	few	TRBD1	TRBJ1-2	CASSFVGQGDGYTF	TGTGCCAGCAGTTTTGTGGGACAGGGAGATGGCTACACCTTC
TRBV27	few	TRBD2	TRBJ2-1	CASSFTSGSSYNEQFF	TGTGCCAGCAGTTTTACTAGCGGGAGCTCCTACAATGAGCAGTTCTTC
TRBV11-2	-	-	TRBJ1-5	CASSLDPTGGQPQHF	TGTGCCAGCAGCTTAGATCCCACCGGTGGTCAGCCCCAGCATTTT
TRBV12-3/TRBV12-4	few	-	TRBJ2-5	CASRGAEQETQYF	TGTGCCAGCAGAGGAGCGGAACAAGAGACCCAGTACTTC
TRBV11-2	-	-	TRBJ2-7	CASSLGHGSYEQYF	TGTGCCAGCAGCTTAGGACACGGGTCCTACGAGCAGTACTTC
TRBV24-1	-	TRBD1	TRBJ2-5	CATSDSDRGPRGTQYF	TGTGCCACCAGTGATTCAGACAGGGGTCCTCGTGGGACCCAGTACTTC
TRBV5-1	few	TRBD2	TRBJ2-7	CASSLASGRYEQYF	TGCGCCAGCAGCTTGGCTAGCGGGAGATACGAGCAGTACTTC
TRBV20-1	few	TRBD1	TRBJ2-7	CSASNALTGEYEQYF	TGCAGTGCTAGTAACGCTCTGACAGGGGAATACGAGCAGTACTTC
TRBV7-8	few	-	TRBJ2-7	CASSLGQATSYEQYF	TGTGCCAGCAGCTTAGGACAGGCTACCTCCTACGAGCAGTACTTC
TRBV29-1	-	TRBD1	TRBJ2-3	CSVERDRGDTQYF	TGCAGCGTTGAAAGGGACAGGGGAGATACGCAGTATTTT
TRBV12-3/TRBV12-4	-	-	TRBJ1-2	CASSFTRTDNYGYTF	TGTGCCAGCAGTTTCACCCGGACCGACAACTATGGCTACACCTTC
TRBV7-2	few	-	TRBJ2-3	CASSLVAGISTDTQYF	TGTGCCAGCAGCTTAGTGGCAGGGATTAGCACAGATACGCAGTATTTT